The clone carrying this T cell receptor beta chain has just one count. Germline CDR1 reads KGHSH; CDR2 reads LQKENI. The CDR3 sequence is 15 residues long. V gave up 6 bases and J gave up 6 bases; unmatched junction bases: 14. The entry originates in a study of blood T cell repertoires in COVID-19. Study context: COVID-19 samples from acute and convalescent phases originated in the United States, Italy and Spain.

Profiling relied on immunoSEQ multiplex PCR, and the TCRdb table lists in-frame clones only, not all of them. The table has fewer than 250,000 clones, 80% to 90% seen once; the top ten hold under 0.9%. Sequencing was done on a sample of peripheral blood. The rearrangement joins TRBV18 to TRBJ2-7, with TRBD2 identical over 7 bases. This receptor was identified in a middle-aged man with acute or convalescent COVID-19. CDR3 protein: CASSPLAGESTEQYF. The CDR3 region has the DNA TGTGCCAGCTCCCCCTTGGCGGGAGAATCAACCGAGCAGTACTTC.